Below, 14 T cell receptor beta chains from the same sample are listed, as sequenced in a study of T cells in Graves' hyperthyroidism and ophthalmopathy. TCR beta CDR3 sequences were amplified from RNA transcripts. When the TCR CDR3 underwent first-round RT-PCR, the HTBI primer set was used. TCRdb fed the multiplex PCR reads into MiXCR, producing one record per CDR3 protein. The data hold 450,000 to 700,000 distinct CDR3 sequences, with 40% to 55% observed a single time. Sequences were obtained from peripheral blood or thyroid tissue (not recorded which). These receptors were taken from an adult woman with Graves' disease, either hyperthyroidism or ophthalmopathy (not recorded which).

This clonotype was seen repeatedly, ten times or more. This rearrangement joins TRBV3-1 to TRBJ1-2; TRBD1 might be the D (5 bases). V lost 1 base, J lost 3 bases, and 9 bases lay in between. Germline V gene data show CDR1 as LGHDT and CDR2 as YNNKEL (reference sequence). The CDR3 length is 14 residues. The CDR3 protein is CASSQGRGDYGYTF. Written as DNA, the CDR3 is TGTGCCAGCAGCCAAGGAAGGGGTGACTATGGCTACACCTTC. Full variable domain (missing parts from reference TRBV3-1 and TRBJ1-2): DTAVSQTPKYLVTQMGNDKSIKCEQNLGHDTMYWYKQDSKKFLKIMFSYNNKELIINETVPNRFSPKSPDKAHLNLHINSLELGDSAVYFCASSQGRGDYGYTFGSGTRLTVV.

The rearrangement uses TRBV5-4 and TRBJ2-3; a possible D gene is TRBD2 (6 bases). V was cut by 4 bases and J by 4 bases, with 19 bases left in between. This CDR3 is 16 amino acids long. Germline CDR1 is SGHNT and CDR2 is YYREEE (reference sequence). The CDR3 nucleotides are TGTGCCAGCAGCGGTCGGGGGACTGGTGGGGCAGATACGCAGTATTTT. Protein product: CASSGRGTGGADTQYF.

The sample holds many counts of this clonotype. This rearrangement joins TRBV5-1 to TRBJ2-7, with D unclear. CDR1 and CDR2 (germline): SGHRS, YFSETQ. Trimming removed 0 bases at V and 1 base at J, with 5 bases between. The CDR3 has 13 amino acids. The CDR3 region has the DNA TGCGCCAGCAGCTTGGACTATTCCTACGAGCAGTACTTC. Translation: CASSLDYSYEQYF.

The table lists this clonotype with a few counts. The chain is built from TRBV6-1 and TRBJ1-1; D perhaps matches TRBD1 (6 bases). V gave up 6 bases and J gave up 5 bases, with 19 bases separating them. The CDR3 totals 15 residues. Germline CDR1 is MNHNS and CDR2 is SASEGT. Written as DNA, the CDR3 is TGTGCCAGCAGCGAAAGCACAGGGACGGGGACTGAAGCTTTCTTT. This codes for CASSESTGTGTEAFF.

This clonotype was counted between two and nine times. For the CDR3, the DNA is TGTGCCAGCAGCGCAGGACACGAAGCTTTCTTT. Amino acid sequence: CASSAGHEAFF. The gene calls are TRBV7-8 and TRBJ1-1, with D perhaps matching TRBD1 (5 bases). The length of the CDR3 is 11 residues. Looked up from germline, CDR1 is SGHVS and CDR2 is FQNEAQ. Trimming pared 5 bases from V and 8 bases from J, leaving 9 bases between.

This clonotype was observed a handful of times. In DNA form, the CDR3 reads TGCAGCACTTCAGGGGCCGAGGGCTACACCTTC. Translating it yields CSTSGAEGYTF. The chain has TRBV29-1 and TRBJ1-2, with D possibly TRBD1 on 6 matching bases. Germline V gene lookup returns CDR1 SQVTM and CDR2 ANQGSEA. There are 11 residues in the CDR3. Trimming left V 8 bases short and J 8 bases short, with 15 bases between. Supplemented by reference TRBV29-1 and TRBJ1-2, the full variable domain reads SAVISQKPSRDICQRGTSLTIQCQVDSQVTMMFWYRQQPGQSLTLIATANQGSEATYESGFVIDKFPISRPNLTFSTLTVSNMSPEDSSIYLCSTSGAEGYTFGSGTRLTVV.

The CDR3 spells CASSPRRGSYNSPLHF. The CDR3 bases are TGTGCCAGCAGCCCCAGGAGGGGATCCTATAATTCACCCCTCCACTTT. This rearrangement joins TRBV7-2 to TRBJ1-6, with D tentatively TRBD1 (5 bases). V was shortened by 5 bases and J by 1 base, with 12 bases between the two germline ends. The CDR3 sequence is 16 residues long. The V gene's germline CDR1 is SGHTA and CDR2 FQGNSA.

The sample holds many counts of this clonotype. The V gene is TRBV11-2, the J gene TRBJ2-6, with 7 bases identical to TRBD1. This CDR3 has 18 amino acids. Trimming cost V 3 bases and J 2 bases; bases outside gene matches: 10. From germline, CDR1 is SGHAT and CDR2 FQNNGV. The CDR3: CASSFGYLDRAGANVLTF. The CDR3 DNA follows: TGTGCCAGCAGCTTTGGATACCTAGACAGGGCTGGGGCCAACGTCCTGACTTTC.

In this sample, this clonotype turned up many times. The CDR3: CASTKVSPVEQYF. In DNA, the CDR3 is TGTGCCAGTACTAAAGTATCCCCCGTGGAGCAGTACTTC. This chain uses TRBV2 with TRBJ2-7, with no clear D. Trimming took off 9 bases at V and 7 bases at J, with 19 bases between the two ends. This CDR3 is 13 amino acids long. The germline gives CDR1 SNHLY, CDR2 FYNNEI. The full variable domain, with the rest looked up from reference TRBV2 and TRBJ2-7, is EPEVTQTPSHQVTQMGQEVILRCVPISNHLYFYWYRQILGQKVEFLVSFYNNEISEKSEIFDDQFSVERPDGSNFTLKIRSTKLEDSAMYFCASTKVSPVEQYFGPGTRLTVT.

This clonotype occurred once. As DNA, the CDR3 is TGTGCCAGCCCCAAGGAACAGGGCTTCATCGGGGAGCTGTTTTTT. It specifies CASPKEQGFIGELFF. The chain links TRBV2 to TRBJ2-2; perhaps TRBD1 as D (6 bases). V lost 8 bases to trimming and J lost 7 bases, with 20 bases between them. CDR1 and CDR2 (germline): SNHLY, FYNNEI. There are 15 residues in the CDR3.

J is TRBJ1-1 and V is TRBV12-3 or TRBV12-4, with D possibly TRBD1 on 5 matching bases. The CDR3 totals 14 residues. Trimming removed 1 base from V and 6 bases from J, with 12 bases in between. The DNA for the CDR3 is TGTGCCAGCAGTTTAGGGGGGAGCGCCTCTGAAGCTTTCTTT. This sequence encodes CASSLGGSASEAFF.

There are many counts of this clonotype. The J gene is TRBJ2-7, the V gene TRBV10-1, with TRBD1 matching 10 bases. CDR1 is WNHNN and CDR2 is SYGVQD in the germline V gene (reference sequence). Trimming took 2 bases from V and 2 from J; bases not matched to a gene: 0. The CDR3 length is 14 residues. CDR3 residues: CASSEGQGAYEQYF. Here the CDR3 DNA reads TGCGCCAGCAGTGAGGGACAGGGGGCCTACGAGCAGTACTTC.

This sequence joins TRBV9 and TRBJ2-1; unclear D gene. Between the trimmed V and J ends, which lost 0 bases and 6 bases, there was a span of 10 bases. The CDR3 is 14 amino acids. The germline CDR1 and CDR2 sequences are SGDLS and YYNGEE. CDR3 nucleotides: TGTGCCAGCAGCGTAGGGAACTACCCCAATGAGCAGTTCTTC. Its translation: CASSVGNYPNEQFF.

The V gene is TRBV6-1, the J gene TRBJ2-2; D tentatively reads TRBD1 or TRBD2 (6 bases each). Germline V CDR1 and CDR2: MNHNS, SASEGT. The CDR3 totals 13 residues. Trimming shortened V by 8 bases and J by 3 bases, and 10 bases separated the two germline ends. The CDR3 spells CASGGRDTGELFF. In DNA, the CDR3 is TGTGCCAGCGGGGGGCGGGACACCGGGGAGCTGTTTTTT.